This is a list of T cell receptor beta chains from one sample in a study of T cells in Graves' hyperthyroidism and ophthalmopathy. TCRdb analysed the multiplex PCR reads with MiXCR anew, one entry per CDR3 protein. The sample has hundreds of thousands of distinct CDR3 sequences; about 15% are singletons. The sequenced sample consisted of blood. These receptors all stem from a young woman with Graves' hyperthyroidism. CDR3s include the opening cysteine and the closing phenylalanine or tryptophan. A D gene is named only where the DNA matches it firmly. Only part of the rows carry a size: once, few, many, or a class if the clone is expanded.

clone_size: -
j_call: TRBJ1-1
v_call: TRBV19
d_call: TRBD1
cdr3_nt: TGTGCCAGTACGCGACAGGGGGCGTATCTATTCGCGAACACTGAAGCTTTCTTT
cdr3_aa: CASTRQGAYLFANTEAFF

clone_size: -
j_call: TRBJ1-2
v_call: TRBV2
d_call: -
cdr3_nt: TGTGCCAGCAGTCTTTTATCCCTGGCGGGGGGCTACACCTTC
cdr3_aa: CASSLLSLAGGYTF

clone_size: -
j_call: TRBJ2-3
v_call: TRBV9
d_call: -
cdr3_nt: TGTGCCAGCAGCGTCGGGGGCGGGGCCCCCACAGATACGCAGTATTTT
cdr3_aa: CASSVGGGAPTDTQYF

clone_size: few
j_call: TRBJ2-2
v_call: TRBV5-4
d_call: -
cdr3_nt: TGTGCCAGCAGCTTGGGTAGCCGGGTCCCCGGGGAGCTGTTTTTT
cdr3_aa: CASSLGSRVPGELFF

clone_size: few
j_call: TRBJ2-3
v_call: TRBV19
d_call: -
cdr3_nt: TGTGCCAGTAGTGTCGGGCAGATCACAGATACGCAGTATTTT
cdr3_aa: CASSVGQITDTQYF

clone_size: many
j_call: TRBJ1-2
v_call: TRBV20-1
d_call: TRBD1
cdr3_nt: TGCAGTGCTAGAGATAATAACAGGGGAATCTATGGCTACACCTTC
cdr3_aa: CSARDNNRGIYGYTF

clone_size: many
j_call: TRBJ2-7
v_call: TRBV10-1
d_call: TRBD2
cdr3_nt: TGCGCCAGCTCGACTAGCGGCTACGAGCAGTACTTC
cdr3_aa: CASSTSGYEQYF

clone_size: many
j_call: TRBJ2-2
v_call: TRBV28
d_call: TRBD2
cdr3_nt: TGTGCCAGCAGTTTCGGCCGGCTAGCGGGAGTCCCCGGGGAGCTGTTTTTT
cdr3_aa: CASSFGRLAGVPGELFF

clone_size: -
j_call: TRBJ1-2
v_call: TRBV29-1
d_call: -
cdr3_nt: TGCAGCGTTGATGGTGGCTACACCTTC
cdr3_aa: CSVDGGYTF

clone_size: few
j_call: TRBJ1-3
v_call: TRBV9
d_call: -
cdr3_nt: TGTGCCAGCAGCTCCGGGGGAACAGCCAGCTCTGGAAACACCATATATTTT
cdr3_aa: CASSSGGTASSGNTIYF

clone_size: -
j_call: TRBJ2-7
v_call: TRBV28
d_call: TRBD1
cdr3_nt: TGTGCCAGCAGTTCCCGTCGTGGACAGGGGGAATCCTACGAGCAGTACTTC
cdr3_aa: CASSSRRGQGESYEQYF

clone_size: many
j_call: TRBJ2-5
v_call: TRBV11-2
d_call: -
cdr3_nt: TGTGCCAGCAGCGGGGGGTGGGCTAGCGTCTCCCAAGAGACCCAGTACTTC
cdr3_aa: CASSGGWASVSQETQYF

clone_size: -
j_call: TRBJ2-5
v_call: TRBV19
d_call: -
cdr3_nt: TGTGCCAGTAGTGGACCCCCAGGAGCGGATCAAGAGACCCAGTACTTC
cdr3_aa: CASSGPPGADQETQYF

clone_size: -
j_call: TRBJ1-6
v_call: TRBV9
d_call: -
cdr3_nt: TGTGCCAGCAGCGCCCACTGGGGATCGGATTCACCCCTCCACTTT
cdr3_aa: CASSAHWGSDSPLHF

clone_size: few
j_call: TRBJ2-3
v_call: TRBV20-1
d_call: TRBD1
cdr3_nt: TGCAGTTCCAGACAGGGGGGCGGAGATACGCAGTATTTT
cdr3_aa: CSSRQGGGDTQYF

clone_size: many
j_call: TRBJ2-7
v_call: TRBV6-1
d_call: -
cdr3_nt: TGTGCCAGCAGTTTCGGACAGAAGGACTACGAGCAGTACTTC
cdr3_aa: CASSFGQKDYEQYF

clone_size: -
j_call: TRBJ2-7
v_call: TRBV12-3/TRBV12-4
d_call: -
cdr3_nt: TGTGCCAGCAGCCCTCGCGGAGGGCCCCGTCTCTACGAGCAGTACTTC
cdr3_aa: CASSPRGGPRLYEQYF

clone_size: -
j_call: TRBJ2-7
v_call: TRBV28
d_call: -
cdr3_nt: TGTGCCAGCAGCCAGACTAGTTTTTCAGACGAGCAGTACTTC
cdr3_aa: CASSQTSFSDEQYF

clone_size: -
j_call: TRBJ2-5
v_call: TRBV30
d_call: TRBD2
cdr3_nt: TGTGCCTGGAGTGTAGCCAGGACTAGCGGGAGCGGGAACCAAGAGACCCAGTACTTC
cdr3_aa: CAWSVARTSGSGNQETQYF

clone_size: -
j_call: TRBJ1-5
v_call: TRBV20-1
d_call: -
cdr3_nt: TGCAGTGCCCCGGGGGTAGGTCAGCCCCAGCATTTT
cdr3_aa: CSAPGVGQPQHF

clone_size: -
j_call: TRBJ2-1
v_call: TRBV11-2
d_call: TRBD2
cdr3_nt: TGTGCCAGCAGCTCAACCGGGACTAGCGGGGGATACAATGAGCAGTTCTTC
cdr3_aa: CASSSTGTSGGYNEQFF

clone_size: many
j_call: TRBJ2-7
v_call: TRBV2
d_call: -
cdr3_nt: TGTGCCAGCAGTGATTCGCCGCGGAGATCCTACGAGCAGTACTTC
cdr3_aa: CASSDSPRRSYEQYF

clone_size: -
j_call: TRBJ2-3
v_call: TRBV7-9
d_call: -
cdr3_nt: TGTGCCAGCTCTTCTATAGATAGCACAGATACGCAGTATTTT
cdr3_aa: CASSSIDSTDTQYF

clone_size: many
j_call: TRBJ2-3
v_call: TRBV5-1
d_call: -
cdr3_nt: TGCGCCAGCAGCTTAGCCACTTCTTCAGATACGCAGTATTTT
cdr3_aa: CASSLATSSDTQYF